The 14 T cell receptor beta chains in this list originate from one sample, sequenced in a study of CD8 T cells in ankylosing spondylitis. Using its own MiXCR run on the 5' RACE reads, TCRdb lists one record per CDR3 protein. The table shows a few hundred thousand distinct CDR3 sequences, with 18% occurring only once. Specimen: blood, either unsorted or a sorted T cell fraction (not recorded which). The receptor source for this set is a male donor with ankylosing spondylitis or in good health (not recorded which).

The chain couples TRBV29-1 to TRBJ2-1, with D possibly being TRBD2 (5 bases). Looked up from germline, CDR1 is SQVTM and CDR2 is ANQGSEA. Trimming stripped 1 base from V and 7 bases from J, with 8 bases between. The CDR3 runs to 12 residues. The DNA for the CDR3 is TGCAGCGTTGAAGGACTACGAAATGAGCAGTTCTTC. Translation gives CSVEGLRNEQFF.

This clonotype was found many times. The V call is TRBV10-3, the J call TRBJ2-4; 9 nucleotides align to TRBD2. Germline CDR1 ENHRY, CDR2 SYGVKD. With V trimmed by 6 bases and J by 5 bases, 2 bases remained unmatched. The CDR3 extends over 13 amino acids. In nucleotides, the CDR3 is TGTGCCATCAGACCTAGCGGGGAAAACATTCAGTACTTC. Protein sequence: CAIRPSGENIQYF.

In its sample, this clonotype was seen a few times. The rearrangement uses TRBV5-1 and TRBJ2-7; D unclear. V was trimmed by 1 base and J by 0 bases, leaving 8 bases between them. Germline assignment: CDR1 SGHRS and CDR2 YFSETQ. The CDR3 sequence is 14 residues long. The DNA of the CDR3 is TGCGCCAGCAGCTTGTTACACCTCTCCTACGAGCAGTACTTC. This codes for CASSLLHLSYEQYF.

This clonotype showed up just a few times. The rearrangement links TRBV7-9 to TRBJ1-2; 7 nucleotides align to TRBD1. Per the germline V gene, CDR1 is SEHNR and CDR2 is FQNEAQ (reference sequence). This CDR3 has 15 residues. J gave up 7 bases and V 5 bases, and 13 bases lay outside the gene matches. CDR3 DNA: TGTGCCAGCAGCGATCAGGGGGTCCCTGCGTCTGGCTACACCTTC. As protein: CASSDQGVPASGYTF. Together with reference TRBV7-9 and TRBJ1-2, the CDR3 gives the full variable domain: DTGVSQNPRHKITKRGQNVTFRCDPISEHNRLYWYRQTLGQGPEFLTYFQNEAQLEKSRLLSDRFSAERPKGSFSTLEIQRTEQGDSAMYLCASSDQGVPASGYTFGSGTRLTVV.

This clonotype appeared a few times. The V call is TRBV20-1, the J call TRBJ2-4, with 10 bases that match TRBD2. The CDR3 loop spans 20 amino acids. Germline CDR1 is DFQATT and CDR2 is SNEGSKA (reference sequence). The ends lost 3 bases at V and 1 base at J; junction bases unmatched: 18. CDR3 in DNA: TGCAGTGCTAGCGCCGCAGCTAGCGGGAGTGAGATGGTGGCCAAAAACATTCAGTACTTC. Amino acid sequence: CSASAAASGSEMVAKNIQYF.

This clonotype was picked up a small number of times. The chain employs TRBV4-1 and TRBJ2-7; D is unresolved. This CDR3 region has 17 residues. Germline V gene sequence: CDR1 MGHRA, CDR2 YSYEKL. Between the trimmed V and J ends, which lost 1 base and 0 bases, there was a span of 16 bases. DNA for the CDR3: TGCGCCAGCAGCCAAGTCCCTGCCGACTGGAGCTCCTACGAGCAGTACTTC. Translating gives CASSQVPADWSSYEQYF.

The sample holds a few counts of this clonotype. This sequence joins TRBV29-1 and TRBJ1-3, with TRBD1 matching 9 bases. The CDR3 is 16 amino acids. V lost 1 base and J lost 2; bases outside the gene matches: 6. Germline CDR1 SQVTM, CDR2 ANQGSEA. CDR3 DNA: TGCAGCGTTGAAGGGGACAGGGAAGGGACTGGAAACACCATATATTTT. Its translation: CSVEGDREGTGNTIYF.

V usage is TRBV12-3 or TRBV12-4 and J usage is TRBJ1-1; possible D gene TRBD1, 5 bases. The CDR3 loop spans 14 amino acids. Trimming removed 3 bases from V and 0 bases from J, with 8 bases in between. Here the CDR3 DNA reads TGTGCCAGCAGTTTCGGAGGGGTGAACACTGAAGCTTTCTTT. Translating it yields CASSFGGVNTEAFF.

This clonotype was counted between two and nine times. The chain couples TRBV9 to TRBJ2-1; D is uncertain. This CDR3 comprises 12 residues. Germline V gene data show CDR1 as SGDLS and CDR2 as YYNGEE. V was pared by 4 bases and J by 10 bases, with 12 bases between. CDR3 residues: CASSPTFREQFF. The DNA for the CDR3 is TGTGCCAGCAGCCCCACGTTCCGAGAGCAGTTCTTC. Full variable domain (missing parts from reference TRBV9 and TRBJ2-1): DSGVTQTPKHLITATGQRVTLRCSPRSGDLSVYWYQQSLDQGLQFLIQYYNGEERAKGNILERFSAQQFPDLHSELNLSSLELGDSALYFCASSPTFREQFFGPGTRLTVL.

This clonotype has just a few counts. The chain links TRBV20-1 to TRBJ2-1; 7 bases map to TRBD2. V dropped 0 bases and J dropped 9; count of bases not matched to a gene: 20. This CDR3 has 18 residues. The germline V gene has CDR1 DFQATT and CDR2 SNEGSKA (reference sequence). CDR3 nucleotide sequence: TGCAGTGCTAGAGACTCCGAACCCCCGGGACTAATCTACGGTGAGCAGTTCTTC. This encodes CSARDSEPPGLIYGEQFF.

The table lists this clonotype with a few counts. The CDR3 DNA follows: TGTGCCAGCAGTTCGGGGATATTCTACAATGAGCAGTTCTTC. Its protein product is CASSSGIFYNEQFF. V usage is TRBV27 and J usage is TRBJ2-1; a possible D gene is TRBD2 (5 bases). The germline CDR1 and CDR2 sequences are MNHEY and SMNVEV (reference sequence). Trimming cost V 4 bases and J 3 bases, with 10 bases left between them. The CDR3 sequence is 14 residues long.

Notes on this clonotype: Possible read error: a much larger clone is one base away. Here the CDR3 reads CSARELEIDQFF. The CDR3 nucleotides read TGCAGTGCTAGAGAATTGGAGATTGACCAGTTCTTC. J is TRBJ2-1 and V is TRBV20-1; D call uncertain. V gave up 0 bases and J gave up 13 bases, with 13 bases separating them. The CDR3 is made up of 12 amino acids. CDR1 and CDR2 from the germline V gene are DFQATT and SNEGSKA (reference sequence).

This clonotype has at least ten counts. V usage is TRBV29-1 and J usage is TRBJ2-7, with 9 bases fitting TRBD1. The CDR3 is made up of 14 amino acids. CDR1 SQVTM and CDR2 ANQGSEA come from the germline V gene. With 2 bases clipped from V and 6 bases from J, the junction kept 8 bases outside the gene matches. The CDR3 nucleotides read TGCAGCGTTGAAACCGGGACAGGGACAGCCGAGCAGTACTTC. Protein: CSVETGTGTAEQYF.

This clonotype has only a few counts. The chain couples TRBV4-1 to TRBJ2-7, with D uncertain. Germline CDR1 reads MGHRA; CDR2 reads YSYEKL. The CDR3 loop spans 16 amino acids. V lost 0 bases and J 0 bases, leaving 12 bases between the germline ends. CDR3 sequence: CASSQEFATSSYEQYF. Written as DNA, the CDR3 is TGCGCCAGCAGCCAAGAGTTCGCCACGAGCTCCTACGAGCAGTACTTC.